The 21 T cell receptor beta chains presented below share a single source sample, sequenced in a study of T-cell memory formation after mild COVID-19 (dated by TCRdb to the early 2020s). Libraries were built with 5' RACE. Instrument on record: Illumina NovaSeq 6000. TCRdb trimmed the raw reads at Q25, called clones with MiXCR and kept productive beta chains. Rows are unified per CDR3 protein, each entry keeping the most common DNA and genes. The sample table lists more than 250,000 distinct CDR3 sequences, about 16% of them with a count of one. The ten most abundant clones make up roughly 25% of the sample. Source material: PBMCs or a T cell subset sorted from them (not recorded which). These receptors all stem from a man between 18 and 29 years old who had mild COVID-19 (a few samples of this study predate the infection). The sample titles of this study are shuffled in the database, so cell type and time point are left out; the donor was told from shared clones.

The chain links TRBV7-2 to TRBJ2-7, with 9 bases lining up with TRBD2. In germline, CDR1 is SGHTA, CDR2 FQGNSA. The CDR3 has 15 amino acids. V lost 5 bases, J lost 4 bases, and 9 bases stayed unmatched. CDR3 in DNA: TGTGCCAGCAGCGAGACCGGGACTAGCTTGTACGAGCAGTACTTC. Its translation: CASSETGTSLYEQYF.

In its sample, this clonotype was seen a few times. The CDR3 sequence: CASSLGVASGDTQYF. CDR3 DNA: TGCGCCAGCAGCTTGGGGGTGGCATCCGGAGATACGCAGTATTTT. The chain uses TRBV5-1 and TRBJ2-3; D gene ambiguous. Trimming pared 0 bases from V and 5 bases from J, leaving 13 bases between. From germline, CDR1 is SGHRS and CDR2 YFSETQ. There are 15 residues in the CDR3.

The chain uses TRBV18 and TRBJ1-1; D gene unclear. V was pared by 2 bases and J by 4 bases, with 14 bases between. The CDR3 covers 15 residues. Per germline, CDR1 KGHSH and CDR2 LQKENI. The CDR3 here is CASSPMRSWGTEAFF. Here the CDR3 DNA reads TGTGCCAGCTCACCAATGAGGAGCTGGGGCACTGAAGCTTTCTTT.

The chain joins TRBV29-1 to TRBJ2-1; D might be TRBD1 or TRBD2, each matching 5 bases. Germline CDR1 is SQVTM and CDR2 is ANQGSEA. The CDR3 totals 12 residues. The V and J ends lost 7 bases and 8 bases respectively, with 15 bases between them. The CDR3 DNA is TGCAGCGCCACGGACTTCAGGGATGAGCAGTTCTTC. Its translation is CSATDFRDEQFF.

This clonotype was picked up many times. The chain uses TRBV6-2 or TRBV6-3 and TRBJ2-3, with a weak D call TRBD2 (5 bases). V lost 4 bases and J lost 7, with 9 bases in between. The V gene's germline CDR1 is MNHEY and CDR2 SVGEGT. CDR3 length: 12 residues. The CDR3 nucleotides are TGTGCCAGCAGTTCGAGGGTCCATACGCAGTATTTT. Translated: CASSSRVHTQYF.

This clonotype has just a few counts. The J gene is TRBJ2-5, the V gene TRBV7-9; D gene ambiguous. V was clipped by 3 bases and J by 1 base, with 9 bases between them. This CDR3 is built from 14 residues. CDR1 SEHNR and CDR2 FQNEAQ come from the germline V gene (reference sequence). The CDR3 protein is CASSFTSRQETQYF. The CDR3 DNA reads TGTGCCAGCAGCTTCACCAGCCGCCAAGAGACCCAGTACTTC. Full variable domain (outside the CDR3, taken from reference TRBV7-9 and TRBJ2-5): DTGVSQNPRHKITKRGQNVTFRCDPISEHNRLYWYRQTLGQGPEFLTYFQNEAQLEKSRLLSDRFSAERPKGSFSTLEIQRTEQGDSAMYLCASSFTSRQETQYFGPGTRLLVL.

The CDR3 loop is CASSLPFGFGTEAFF. In DNA, the CDR3 is TGTGCCAGCAGTCTGCCGTTTGGGTTCGGGACTGAAGCTTTCTTT. The chain couples TRBV12-3 or TRBV12-4 to TRBJ1-1; unclear D gene. This CDR3 contains 15 residues. V shed 5 bases and J shed 5 bases, with 18 bases lying between them.

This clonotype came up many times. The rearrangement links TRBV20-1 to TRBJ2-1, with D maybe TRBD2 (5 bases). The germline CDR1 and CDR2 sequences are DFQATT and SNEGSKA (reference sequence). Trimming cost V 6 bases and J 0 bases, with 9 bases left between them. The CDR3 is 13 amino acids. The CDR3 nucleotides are TGCAGTGCCACGGGATACTCCTACAATGAGCAGTTCTTC. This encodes CSATGYSYNEQFF.

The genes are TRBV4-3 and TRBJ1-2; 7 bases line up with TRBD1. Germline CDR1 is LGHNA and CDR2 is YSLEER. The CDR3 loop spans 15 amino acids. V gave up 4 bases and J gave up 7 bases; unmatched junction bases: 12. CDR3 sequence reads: CASSRQRTGTGGYTF. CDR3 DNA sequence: TGCGCCAGCAGCCGTCAAAGGACAGGAACCGGTGGCTACACCTTC.

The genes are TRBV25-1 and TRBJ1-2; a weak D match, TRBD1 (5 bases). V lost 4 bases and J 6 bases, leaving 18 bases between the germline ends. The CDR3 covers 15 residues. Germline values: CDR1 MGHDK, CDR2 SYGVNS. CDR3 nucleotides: TGTGCCAGCAGTGGTCCACCGGGGAGGGGCGATGGCTACACCTTC. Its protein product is CASSGPPGRGDGYTF.

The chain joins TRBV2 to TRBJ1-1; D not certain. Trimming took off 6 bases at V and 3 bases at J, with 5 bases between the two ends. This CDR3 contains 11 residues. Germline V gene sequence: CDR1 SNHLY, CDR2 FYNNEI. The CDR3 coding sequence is TGTGCCAGCAGGTTTTACACTGAAGCTTTCTTT. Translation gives CASRFYTEAFF.

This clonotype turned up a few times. CDR3 region: CASRTGASSYNEQFF. The CDR3 nucleotides are TGTGCCAGCCGGACGGGGGCAAGCTCCTACAATGAGCAGTTCTTC. The V gene is TRBV6-2 or TRBV6-3, the J gene TRBJ2-1, with D perhaps given as TRBD1 or TRBD2 (6 bases each). The CDR3 totals 15 residues. The germline V gene has CDR1 MNHEY and CDR2 SVGEGT. The V end was cut by 8 bases, the J end by 0 bases, with 14 bases between.

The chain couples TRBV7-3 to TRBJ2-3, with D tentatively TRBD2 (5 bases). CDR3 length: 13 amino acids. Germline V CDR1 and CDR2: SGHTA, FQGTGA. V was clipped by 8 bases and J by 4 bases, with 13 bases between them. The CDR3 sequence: CASQDLRADTQYF. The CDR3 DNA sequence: TGTGCCAGCCAGGACTTAAGGGCAGATACGCAGTATTTT.

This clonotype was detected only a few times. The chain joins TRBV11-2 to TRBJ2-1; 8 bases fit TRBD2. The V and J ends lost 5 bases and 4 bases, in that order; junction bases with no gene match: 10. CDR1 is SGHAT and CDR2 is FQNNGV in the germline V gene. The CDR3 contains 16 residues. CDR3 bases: TGTGCCAGCAGCCTCAATAGCGGGGCCCTTTACAATGAGCAGTTCTTC. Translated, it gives CASSLNSGALYNEQFF.

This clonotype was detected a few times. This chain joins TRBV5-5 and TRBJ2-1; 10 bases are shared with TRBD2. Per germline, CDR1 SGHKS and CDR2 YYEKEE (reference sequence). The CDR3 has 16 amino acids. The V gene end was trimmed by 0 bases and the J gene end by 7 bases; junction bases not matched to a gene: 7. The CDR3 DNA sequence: TGTGCCAGCAGCTTGGCTACTAGCGGGATAGGGAATGAGCAGTTCTTC. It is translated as CASSLATSGIGNEQFF.

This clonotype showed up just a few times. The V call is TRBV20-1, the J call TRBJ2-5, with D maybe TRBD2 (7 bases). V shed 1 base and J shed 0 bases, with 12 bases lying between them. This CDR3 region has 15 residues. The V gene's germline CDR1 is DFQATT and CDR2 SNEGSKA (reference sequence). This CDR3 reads CSARAAGAYQETQYF. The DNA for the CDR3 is TGCAGTGCTAGAGCGGCGGGGGCGTACCAAGAGACCCAGTACTTC.

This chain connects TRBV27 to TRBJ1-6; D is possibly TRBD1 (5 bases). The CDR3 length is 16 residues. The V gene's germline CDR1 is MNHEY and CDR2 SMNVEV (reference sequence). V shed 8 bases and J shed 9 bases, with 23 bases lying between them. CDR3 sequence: CASALGRGTFGSPLHF. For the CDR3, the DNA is TGTGCCAGCGCCCTGGGGAGAGGGACTTTCGGTTCACCCCTCCACTTT.

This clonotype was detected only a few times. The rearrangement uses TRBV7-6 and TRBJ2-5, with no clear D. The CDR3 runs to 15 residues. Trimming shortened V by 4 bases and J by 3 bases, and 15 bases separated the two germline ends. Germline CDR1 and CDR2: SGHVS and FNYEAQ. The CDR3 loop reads CASSSRLRPEETQYF. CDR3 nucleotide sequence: TGTGCCAGCAGCTCTAGACTGCGTCCGGAAGAGACCCAGTACTTC.

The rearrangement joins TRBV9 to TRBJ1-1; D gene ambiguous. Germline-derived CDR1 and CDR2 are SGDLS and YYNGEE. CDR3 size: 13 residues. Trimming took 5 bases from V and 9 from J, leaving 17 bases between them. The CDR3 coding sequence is TGTGCCAGCAGTGCTACCTATGGAGAACAAGCTTTCTTT. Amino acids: CASSATYGEQAFF. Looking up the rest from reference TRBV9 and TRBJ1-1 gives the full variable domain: DSGVTQTPKHLITATGQRVTLRCSPRSGDLSVYWYQQSLDQGLQFLIQYYNGEERAKGNILERFSAQQFPDLHSELNLSSLELGDSALYFCASSATYGEQAFFGQGTRLTVV.

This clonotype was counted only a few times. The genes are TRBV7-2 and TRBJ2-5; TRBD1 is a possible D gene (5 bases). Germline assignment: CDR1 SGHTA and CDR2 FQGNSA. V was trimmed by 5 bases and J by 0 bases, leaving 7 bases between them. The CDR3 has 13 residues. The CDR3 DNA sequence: TGTGCCAGCAGCAAGGACAACCAAGAGACCCAGTACTTC. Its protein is CASSKDNQETQYF. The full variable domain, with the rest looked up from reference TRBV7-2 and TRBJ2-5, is GAGVSQSPSNKVTEKGKDVELRCDPISGHTALYWYRQSLGQGLEFLIYFQGNSAPDKSGLPSDRFSAERTGGSVSTLTIQRTQQEDSAVYLCASSKDNQETQYFGPGTRLLVL.

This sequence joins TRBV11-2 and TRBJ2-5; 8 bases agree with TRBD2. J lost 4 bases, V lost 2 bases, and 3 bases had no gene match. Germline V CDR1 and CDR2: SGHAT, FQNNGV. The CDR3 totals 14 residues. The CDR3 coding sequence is TGTGCCAGCAGCTTATGGGCGGGAGGAGAGACCCAGTACTTC. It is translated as CASSLWAGGETQYF.